Listed below are T cell receptor beta chains from one sample, sequenced in a study of T-cell memory formation after mild COVID-19. MiXCR, applied by TCRdb to the 5' RACE reads, yields one record per CDR3 protein. The data show 390,000 or so distinct CDR3 sequences, with more than 15% seen just once and about 22% held by the top ten. The source material was PBMCs or a T cell subset sorted from them (not recorded which). The receptors come from a young man who had mild COVID-19 (a few samples of this study predate the infection). Cell type and time point are not known. Both conserved end residues are part of each CDR3. The D gene is left open where the match is weak. Clone size appears in some rows only: once, few, many, or a class for an expanded clone.

v_call: TRBV7-8
clone_size: few
j_call: TRBJ1-5
d_call: NA
cdr3_aa: CASSLARRGQPQHF
cdr3_nt: TGTGCCAGCAGCTTAGCGCGAAGGGGTCAGCCCCAGCATTTT

v_call: TRBV9
clone_size: NA
j_call: TRBJ2-3
d_call: NA
cdr3_aa: CASSTPGGNEDTQYF
cdr3_nt: TGTGCCAGCAGCACCCCCGGGGGTAACGAAGATACGCAGTATTTT

v_call: TRBV5-1
clone_size: NA
j_call: TRBJ1-1
d_call: NA
cdr3_aa: CASSLLTRGNTEAFF
cdr3_nt: TGCGCCAGCAGCTTACTCACCAGGGGCAACACTGAAGCTTTCTTT

v_call: TRBV7-8
clone_size: NA
j_call: TRBJ2-3
d_call: TRBD2
cdr3_aa: CASSSSLAGGHTDTQYF
cdr3_nt: TGTGCCAGCAGCTCCTCTCTAGCGGGGGGCCACACAGATACGCAGTATTTT

v_call: TRBV6-5
clone_size: NA
j_call: TRBJ2-7
d_call: NA
cdr3_aa: CASSSYGSSYTYEQYF
cdr3_nt: TGTGCCAGCAGTTCATATGGTAGCTCATATACCTACGAGCAGTACTTC

v_call: TRBV6-5
clone_size: many
j_call: TRBJ2-2
d_call: NA
cdr3_aa: CASTPNNGELFF
cdr3_nt: TGTGCCAGCACTCCAAATAACGGGGAGCTGTTTTTT

v_call: TRBV9
clone_size: few
j_call: TRBJ1-1
d_call: NA
cdr3_aa: CASSAGFMNTEAFF
cdr3_nt: TGTGCCAGCAGCGCCGGATTCATGAACACTGAAGCTTTCTTT

v_call: TRBV6-2/TRBV6-3
clone_size: NA
j_call: TRBJ1-1
d_call: NA
cdr3_aa: CASTAKPGAFGGAFF
cdr3_nt: TGTGCCAGCACCGCTAAACCGGGGGCTTTCGGGGGAGCTTTCTTT

v_call: TRBV4-2
clone_size: NA
j_call: TRBJ1-5
d_call: NA
cdr3_aa: CASNPTGGATNQPQHF
cdr3_nt: TGTGCCAGCAACCCCACGGGGGGAGCCACCAATCAGCCCCAGCATTTT

v_call: TRBV7-2
clone_size: few
j_call: TRBJ1-6
d_call: NA
cdr3_aa: CASSFGPVISPLHF
cdr3_nt: TGTGCCAGCAGCTTCGGACCGGTAATATCACCCCTCCACTTT

v_call: TRBV3-1
clone_size: many
j_call: TRBJ2-3
d_call: TRBD2
cdr3_aa: CASSQDLAGGHTDTQYF
cdr3_nt: TGTGCCAGCAGCCAAGATCTAGCGGGGGGCCACACAGATACGCAGTATTTT

v_call: TRBV24-1
clone_size: NA
j_call: TRBJ2-2
d_call: NA
cdr3_aa: CATSDLGDTGELFF
cdr3_nt: TGTGCCACCAGTGATTTGGGGGACACCGGGGAGCTGTTTTTT

v_call: TRBV7-2
clone_size: NA
j_call: TRBJ1-3
d_call: TRBD1
cdr3_aa: CASSSGQGSGNTIYF
cdr3_nt: TGTGCCAGCAGCTCCGGACAGGGCTCAGGAAACACCATATATTTT

v_call: TRBV4-1
clone_size: many
j_call: TRBJ2-2
d_call: NA
cdr3_aa: CASSRGGGGTGELFF
cdr3_nt: TGCGCCAGCAGCCGGGGGGGCGGTGGAACCGGGGAGCTGTTTTTT

v_call: TRBV28
clone_size: NA
j_call: TRBJ2-2
d_call: NA
cdr3_aa: CATTAVISRRWLFF
cdr3_nt: TGTGCCACCACCGCGGTCATTTCAAGACGGTGGCTGTTTTTT

v_call: TRBV19
clone_size: few
j_call: TRBJ2-7
d_call: TRBD1
cdr3_aa: CATTPGQGFAYEQYF
cdr3_nt: TGTGCCACGACCCCGGGACAGGGATTTGCCTACGAGCAGTACTTC

v_call: TRBV24-1
clone_size: once
j_call: TRBJ1-5
d_call: NA
cdr3_aa: CATSDLDRVILQPQHF
cdr3_nt: TGTGCCACCAGTGATCTTGACAGAGTTATTCTGCAGCCCCAGCATTTT

v_call: TRBV3-1
clone_size: few
j_call: TRBJ2-2
d_call: NA
cdr3_aa: CASSQVLAGELFF
cdr3_nt: TGTGCCAGCAGCCAAGTTCTGGCCGGGGAGCTGTTTTTT

v_call: TRBV7-2
clone_size: NA
j_call: TRBJ2-1
d_call: NA
cdr3_aa: CASSREARYEQFF
cdr3_nt: TGTGCCAGCAGCCGAGAGGCGCGGTATGAGCAGTTCTTC

v_call: TRBV7-9
clone_size: few
j_call: TRBJ1-4
d_call: NA
cdr3_aa: CASSPSEIVGKLFF
cdr3_nt: TGTGCCAGCAGCCCCTCGGAGATCGTCGGAAAACTGTTTTTT

v_call: TRBV12-3/TRBV12-4
clone_size: few
j_call: TRBJ2-3
d_call: TRBD2
cdr3_aa: CASSLGSGTRAHF
cdr3_nt: TGTGCCAGCAGCTTGGGGTCCGGGACTAGGGCCCATTTT

v_call: TRBV7-9
clone_size: few
j_call: TRBJ2-1
d_call: TRBD1
cdr3_aa: CASSWDSNEQFF
cdr3_nt: TGTGCCAGCAGCTGGGACAGCAATGAGCAGTTCTTC

v_call: TRBV5-4
clone_size: few
j_call: TRBJ2-1
d_call: TRBD2
cdr3_aa: CASSPTSGHNEQFF
cdr3_nt: TGTGCCAGCAGCCCCACTAGCGGCCACAATGAGCAGTTCTTC

v_call: TRBV7-9
clone_size: NA
j_call: TRBJ2-7
d_call: NA
cdr3_aa: CASSSSGAQDPYEQYF
cdr3_nt: TGTGCCAGCAGCTCCTCGGGGGCGCAGGACCCCTACGAGCAGTACTTC

v_call: TRBV12-3/TRBV12-4
clone_size: NA
j_call: TRBJ1-1
d_call: TRBD1
cdr3_aa: CASSSGQGAVNTEAFF
cdr3_nt: TGTGCCAGCAGTTCGGGACAGGGGGCTGTAAACACTGAAGCTTTCTTT

v_call: TRBV20-1
clone_size: few
j_call: TRBJ1-1
d_call: NA
cdr3_aa: CSARVGRAFF
cdr3_nt: TGCAGTGCTAGAGTGGGGAGAGCTTTCTTT

v_call: TRBV9
clone_size: few
j_call: TRBJ2-3
d_call: TRBD2
cdr3_aa: CASSVSLAGAPPADTQYF
cdr3_nt: TGTGCCAGCAGCGTAAGCCTAGCGGGGGCCCCGCCCGCAGATACGCAGTATTTT

v_call: TRBV5-1
clone_size: once
j_call: TRBJ2-5
d_call: NA
cdr3_aa: CASSQGPQGSMETQYF
cdr3_nt: TGCGCCAGCAGTCAAGGACCCCAAGGGTCCATGGAGACCCAGTACTTC

v_call: TRBV27
clone_size: many
j_call: TRBJ2-4
d_call: NA
cdr3_aa: CASSLPGGNIQYF
cdr3_nt: TGTGCCAGCAGTTTACCAGGCGGAAACATTCAGTACTTC

v_call: TRBV10-1
clone_size: few
j_call: TRBJ2-7
d_call: TRBD1
cdr3_aa: CASSVDRGRPEQYF
cdr3_nt: TGCGCCAGCAGTGTGGACAGGGGGCGTCCCGAGCAGTACTTC

v_call: TRBV3-1
clone_size: few
j_call: TRBJ2-1
d_call: TRBD2
cdr3_aa: CASSHGLDYNEQFF
cdr3_nt: TGTGCCAGCAGCCATGGACTAGACTACAATGAGCAGTTCTTC

v_call: TRBV28
clone_size: few
j_call: TRBJ1-2
d_call: NA
cdr3_aa: CASSAGTVYGYTF
cdr3_nt: TGTGCCAGCAGCGCCGGGACGGTCTATGGCTACACCTTC

v_call: TRBV6-5
clone_size: NA
j_call: TRBJ2-5
d_call: NA
cdr3_aa: CASSYVRGQGETQYF
cdr3_nt: TGTGCCAGCAGTTACGTGCGGGGCCAGGGGGAGACCCAGTACTTC

v_call: TRBV7-2
clone_size: few
j_call: TRBJ2-1
d_call: NA
cdr3_aa: CASSAQPGSYNEQFF
cdr3_nt: TGTGCCAGCAGCGCCCAACCGGGATCTTACAATGAGCAGTTCTTC

v_call: TRBV4-3
clone_size: NA
j_call: TRBJ2-3
d_call: TRBD2
cdr3_aa: CASSQEADSGGITDTQYF
cdr3_nt: TGCGCCAGCAGCCAAGAGGCTGATAGCGGGGGTATCACAGATACGCAGTATTTT

v_call: TRBV7-9
clone_size: few
j_call: TRBJ2-3
d_call: TRBD2
cdr3_aa: CASSARTSGDTQYF
cdr3_nt: TGTGCCAGCAGCGCTCGGACTAGCGGCGATACGCAGTATTTT

v_call: TRBV6-5
clone_size: NA
j_call: TRBJ2-6
d_call: NA
cdr3_aa: CASSYGGRSPGANVLTF
cdr3_nt: TGTGCCAGCAGTTATGGCGGCAGAAGTCCCGGGGCCAACGTCCTGACTTTC

v_call: TRBV5-1
clone_size: NA
j_call: TRBJ2-7
d_call: TRBD2
cdr3_aa: CASKGGSPSYEQYF
cdr3_nt: TGCGCCAGCAAAGGCGGGAGCCCCTCCTACGAGCAGTACTTC

v_call: TRBV5-1
clone_size: few
j_call: TRBJ1-2
d_call: NA
cdr3_aa: CASSLTSTGNGYTF
cdr3_nt: TGCGCCAGCAGCTTGACATCCACTGGGAATGGCTACACCTTC

v_call: TRBV15
clone_size: NA
j_call: TRBJ2-3
d_call: NA
cdr3_aa: CATSTPGDTQYF
cdr3_nt: TGTGCCACCAGCACACCAGGCGATACGCAGTATTTT

v_call: TRBV15
clone_size: NA
j_call: TRBJ1-2
d_call: NA
cdr3_aa: CATSSETGFNYGYTF
cdr3_nt: TGTGCCACCAGCAGCGAGACAGGTTTTAACTATGGCTACACCTTC

v_call: TRBV3-1
clone_size: few
j_call: TRBJ2-4
d_call: NA
cdr3_aa: CASSQGAWANIQYF
cdr3_nt: TGTGCCAGCAGCCAAGGGGCCTGGGCAAACATTCAGTACTTC

v_call: TRBV5-6
clone_size: NA
j_call: TRBJ1-3
d_call: TRBD1
cdr3_aa: CASSLEYRGTGNTIYF
cdr3_nt: TGTGCCAGCAGCTTGGAATACAGGGGAACTGGAAACACCATATATTTT

v_call: TRBV4-2
clone_size: few
j_call: TRBJ2-1
d_call: NA
cdr3_aa: CASSQDKGNEQFF
cdr3_nt: TGTGCCAGCAGCCAAGATAAGGGGAATGAGCAGTTCTTC

v_call: TRBV4-1
clone_size: NA
j_call: TRBJ1-5
d_call: NA
cdr3_aa: CASSQAGARPQHF
cdr3_nt: TGCGCCAGCAGCCAAGCAGGGGCACGGCCCCAGCATTTT

v_call: TRBV7-9
clone_size: NA
j_call: TRBJ2-3
d_call: TRBD2
cdr3_aa: CASTEGVGLWGDTQYF
cdr3_nt: TGTGCCAGCACTGAGGGAGTGGGACTATGGGGAGATACGCAGTATTTT

v_call: TRBV5-1
clone_size: few
j_call: TRBJ1-2
d_call: TRBD1
cdr3_aa: CASSLGQGNNGYTF
cdr3_nt: TGCGCCAGCAGCTTGGGACAGGGCAATAATGGCTACACCTTC

v_call: TRBV7-2
clone_size: NA
j_call: TRBJ1-2
d_call: NA
cdr3_aa: CASSTGLHGYTF
cdr3_nt: TGTGCCAGCAGCACAGGGTTGCATGGCTACACCTTC

v_call: TRBV6-2/TRBV6-3
clone_size: few
j_call: TRBJ2-1
d_call: NA
cdr3_aa: CASSYFGGALEQFF
cdr3_nt: TGTGCCAGCAGTTACTTTGGAGGGGCGCTTGAGCAGTTCTTC

v_call: TRBV4-2
clone_size: NA
j_call: TRBJ2-3
d_call: NA
cdr3_aa: CASSQDILAEYTDTQYF
cdr3_nt: TGTGCCAGTAGCCAAGATATCCTAGCCGAATACACAGATACGCAGTATTTT

v_call: TRBV28
clone_size: few
j_call: TRBJ2-3
d_call: TRBD1
cdr3_aa: CASGPGQGFTDTQYF
cdr3_nt: TGTGCCAGCGGTCCCGGACAGGGGTTCACAGATACGCAGTATTTT

v_call: TRBV20-1
clone_size: many
j_call: TRBJ2-7
d_call: NA
cdr3_aa: CSASLDGPTYEQYF
cdr3_nt: TGCAGTGCTAGTCTAGATGGCCCAACCTACGAGCAGTACTTC

v_call: TRBV5-5
clone_size: few
j_call: TRBJ2-7
d_call: NA
cdr3_aa: CASRLGSYEQYF
cdr3_nt: TGTGCCAGCCGACTGGGGTCCTACGAGCAGTACTTC